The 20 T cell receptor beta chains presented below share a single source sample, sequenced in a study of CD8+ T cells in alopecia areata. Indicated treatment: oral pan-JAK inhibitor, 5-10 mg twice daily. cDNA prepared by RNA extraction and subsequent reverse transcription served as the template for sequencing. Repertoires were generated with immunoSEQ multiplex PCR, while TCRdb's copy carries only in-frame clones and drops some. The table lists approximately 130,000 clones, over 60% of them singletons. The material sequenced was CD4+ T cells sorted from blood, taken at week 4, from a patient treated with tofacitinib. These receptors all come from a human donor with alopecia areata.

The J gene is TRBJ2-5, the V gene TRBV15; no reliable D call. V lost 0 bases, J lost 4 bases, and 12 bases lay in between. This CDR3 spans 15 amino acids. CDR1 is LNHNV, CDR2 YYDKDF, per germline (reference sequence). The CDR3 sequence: CATSRDTQPRETQYF. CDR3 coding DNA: TGTGCCACCAGCAGAGATACACAGCCGAGAGAGACCCAGTACTTC. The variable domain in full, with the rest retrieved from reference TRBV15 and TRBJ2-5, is DAMVIQNPRYQVTQFGKPVTLSCSQTLNHNVMYWYQQKSSQAPKLLFHYYDKDFNNEADTPDNFQSRRPNTSFCFLDIRSPGLGDTAMYLCATSRDTQPRETQYFGPGTRLLVL.

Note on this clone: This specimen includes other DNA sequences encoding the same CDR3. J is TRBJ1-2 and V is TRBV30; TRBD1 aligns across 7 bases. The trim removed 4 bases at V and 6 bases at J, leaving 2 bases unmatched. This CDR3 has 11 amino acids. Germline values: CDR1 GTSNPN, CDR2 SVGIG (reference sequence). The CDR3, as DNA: TGTGCCTGGAACAGGGGAAATGGCTACACCTTC. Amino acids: CAWNRGNGYTF. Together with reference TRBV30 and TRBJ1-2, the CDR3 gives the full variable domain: SQTIHQWPATLVQPVGSPLSLECTVEGTSNPNLYWYRQAAGRGLQLLFYSVGIGQISSEVPQNLSASRPQDRQFILSSKKLLLSDSGFYLCAWNRGNGYTFGSGTRLTVV.

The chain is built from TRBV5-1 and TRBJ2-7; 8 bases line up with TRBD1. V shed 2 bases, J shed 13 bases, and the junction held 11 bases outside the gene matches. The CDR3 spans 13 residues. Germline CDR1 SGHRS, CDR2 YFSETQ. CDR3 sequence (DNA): TGCGCCAGCAGCTTATCCCAGGGGGCAAGCGCTTACTTC. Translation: CASSLSQGASAYF.

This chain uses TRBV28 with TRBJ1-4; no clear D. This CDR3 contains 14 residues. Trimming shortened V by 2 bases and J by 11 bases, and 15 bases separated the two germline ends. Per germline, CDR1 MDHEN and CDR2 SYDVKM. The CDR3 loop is CASSLGPQSAKLFF. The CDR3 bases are TGTGCCAGCAGTTTAGGTCCTCAAAGCGCTAAACTGTTTTTT.

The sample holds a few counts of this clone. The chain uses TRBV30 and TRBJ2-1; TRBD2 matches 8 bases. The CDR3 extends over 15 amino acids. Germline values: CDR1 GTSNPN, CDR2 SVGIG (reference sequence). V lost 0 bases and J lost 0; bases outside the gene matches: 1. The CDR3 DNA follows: TGTGCCTGGAGTGTGGCGGGGGGCTCCTACAATGAGCAGTTCTTC. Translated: CAWSVAGGSYNEQFF.

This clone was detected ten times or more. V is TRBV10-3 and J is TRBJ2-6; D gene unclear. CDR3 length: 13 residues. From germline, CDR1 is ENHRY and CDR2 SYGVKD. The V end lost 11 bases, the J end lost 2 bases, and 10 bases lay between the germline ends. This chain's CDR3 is CAVGLAGANVLTF. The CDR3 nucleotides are TGTGCCGTCGGGCTGGCTGGGGCCAACGTCCTGACTTTC.

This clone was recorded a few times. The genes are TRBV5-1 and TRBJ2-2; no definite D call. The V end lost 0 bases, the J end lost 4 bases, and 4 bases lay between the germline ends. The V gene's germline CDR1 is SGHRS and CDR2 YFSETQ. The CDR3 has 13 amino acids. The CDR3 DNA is TGCGCCAGCAGCTTGGTGGGCACCGGGGAGCTGTTTTTT. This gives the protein CASSLVGTGELFF.

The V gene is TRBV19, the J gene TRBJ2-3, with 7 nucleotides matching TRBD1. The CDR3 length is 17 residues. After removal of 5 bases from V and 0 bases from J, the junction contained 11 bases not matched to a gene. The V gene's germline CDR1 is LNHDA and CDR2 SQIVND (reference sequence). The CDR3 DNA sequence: TGTGCCAGTAGTTTGTCCGCCGGGACAGTTAGCACAGATACGCAGTATTTT. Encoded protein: CASSLSAGTVSTDTQYF.

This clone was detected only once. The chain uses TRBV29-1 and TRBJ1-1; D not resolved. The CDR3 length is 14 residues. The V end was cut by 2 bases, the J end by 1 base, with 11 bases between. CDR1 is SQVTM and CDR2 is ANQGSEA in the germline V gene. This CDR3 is CSVELRLANTEAFF. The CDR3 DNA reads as TGCAGCGTTGAATTGAGGCTAGCGAACACTGAAGCTTTCTTT.

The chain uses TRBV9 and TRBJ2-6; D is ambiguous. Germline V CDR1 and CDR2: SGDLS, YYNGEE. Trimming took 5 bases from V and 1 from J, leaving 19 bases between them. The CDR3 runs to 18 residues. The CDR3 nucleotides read TGTGCCAGCAGTGACCGTAGGCAGGCGAATTCTGGGGCCAACGTCCTGACTTTC. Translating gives CASSDRRQANSGANVLTF.

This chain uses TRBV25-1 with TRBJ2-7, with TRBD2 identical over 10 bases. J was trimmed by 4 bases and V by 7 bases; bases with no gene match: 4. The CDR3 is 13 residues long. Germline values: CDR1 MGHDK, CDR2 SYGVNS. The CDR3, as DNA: TGTGCCAGCAAACTAGCGGGACCTTACGAGCAGTACTTC. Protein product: CASKLAGPYEQYF.

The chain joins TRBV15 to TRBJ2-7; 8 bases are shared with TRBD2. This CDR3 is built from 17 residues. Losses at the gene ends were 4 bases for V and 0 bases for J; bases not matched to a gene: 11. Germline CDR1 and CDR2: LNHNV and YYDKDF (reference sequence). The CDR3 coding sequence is TGTGCCACCAGCAAAGATCTGGCCAGCGGGGGCTCCTACGAGCAGTACTTC. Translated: CATSKDLASGGSYEQYF.

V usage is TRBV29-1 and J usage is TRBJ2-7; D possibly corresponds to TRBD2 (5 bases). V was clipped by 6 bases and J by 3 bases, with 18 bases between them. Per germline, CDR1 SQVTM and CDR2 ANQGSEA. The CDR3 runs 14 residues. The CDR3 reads CSVEAPGKGYEQYF. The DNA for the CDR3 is TGCAGCGTCGAGGCCCCGGGAAAGGGCTACGAGCAGTACTTC.

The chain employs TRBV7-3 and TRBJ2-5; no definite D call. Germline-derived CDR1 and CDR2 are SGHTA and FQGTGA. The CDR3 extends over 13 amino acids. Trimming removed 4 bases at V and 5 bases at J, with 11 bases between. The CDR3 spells CASSSGRFETQYF. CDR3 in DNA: TGTGCCAGCAGCTCCGGCCGCTTTGAGACCCAGTACTTC. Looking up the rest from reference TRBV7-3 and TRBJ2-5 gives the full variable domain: GAGVSQTPSNKVTEKGKYVELRCDPISGHTALYWYRQSLGQGPEFLIYFQGTGAADDSGLPNDRFFAVRPEGSVSTLKIQRTERGDSAVYLCASSSGRFETQYFGPGTRLLVL.

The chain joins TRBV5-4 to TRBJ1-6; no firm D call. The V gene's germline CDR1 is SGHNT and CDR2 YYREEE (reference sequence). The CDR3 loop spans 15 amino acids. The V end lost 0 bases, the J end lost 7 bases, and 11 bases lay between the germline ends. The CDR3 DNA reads TGTGCCAGCAGCTTGGATCGGGTGAGCAATTCACCCCTCCACTTT. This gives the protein CASSLDRVSNSPLHF.

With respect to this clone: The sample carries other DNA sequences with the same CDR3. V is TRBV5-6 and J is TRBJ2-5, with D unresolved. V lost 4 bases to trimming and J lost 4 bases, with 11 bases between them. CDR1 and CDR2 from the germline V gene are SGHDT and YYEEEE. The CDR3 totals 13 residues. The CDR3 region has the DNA TGTGCCAGCAGCCCAGGTGAACGAGAGACCCAGTACTTC. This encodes CASSPGERETQYF.

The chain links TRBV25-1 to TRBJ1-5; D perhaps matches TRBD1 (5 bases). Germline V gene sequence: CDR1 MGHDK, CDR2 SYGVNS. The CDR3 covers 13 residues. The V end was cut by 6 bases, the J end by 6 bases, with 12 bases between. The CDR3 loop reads CASSGGRGQPQHF. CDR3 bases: TGTGCCAGCAGCGGGGGGAGGGGTCAGCCCCAGCATTTT.

DNA for the CDR3: TGCAGTGCCCCGGGGAGGGGGACCCAGTACTTC. Protein sequence: CSAPGRGTQYF. This chain links TRBV20-1 with TRBJ2-5; 7 bases agree with TRBD2. The germline gives CDR1 DFQATT, CDR2 SNEGSKA (reference sequence). The CDR3 covers 11 residues. With V trimmed by 6 bases and J by 7 bases, 5 bases remained unmatched.

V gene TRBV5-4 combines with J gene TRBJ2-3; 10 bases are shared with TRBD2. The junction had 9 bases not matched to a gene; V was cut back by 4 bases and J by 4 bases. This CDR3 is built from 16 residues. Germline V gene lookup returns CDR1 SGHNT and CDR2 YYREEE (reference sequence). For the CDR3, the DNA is TGTGCCAGCAGCCAAGTCGGCAGCGGGAGGGCAGATACGCAGTATTTT. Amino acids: CASSQVGSGRADTQYF.

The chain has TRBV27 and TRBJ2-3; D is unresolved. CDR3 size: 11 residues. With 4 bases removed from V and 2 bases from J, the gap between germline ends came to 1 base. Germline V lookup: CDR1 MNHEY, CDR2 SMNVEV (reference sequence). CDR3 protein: CASSSTDTQYF. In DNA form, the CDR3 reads TGTGCCAGCAGTTCCACAGATACGCAGTATTTT.